This TCR beta chain was observed in a study of blood T cell repertoires in COVID-19. Overall study context: Researchers got acute and convalescent COVID-19 samples from the United States, Italy and Spain. PBMCs, B-cell-depleted T cells, or T cells provided the cDNA or gDNA that made up the material.

The length of the CDR3 is 17 residues. The V and J ends lost 0 bases and 4 bases, in that order; junction bases with no gene match: 4. Germline V gives CDR1 SGHRS, CDR2 YFSETQ. In the original workflow: Cell counts per sample came from amplifying reference gene primers. TCRdb's copy holds only in-frame clones and misses some; the assay was immunoSEQ multiplex PCR. V, J and clone size derive from that table, while D and trimming were established from the DNA sequence. There are 150,000 to 200,000 clones in the sample; 86% occur only once, and approximately 8% lies in the top ten. Sequenced material: peripheral blood. The chain uses TRBV5-1 and TRBJ2-1; 13 nucleotides agree with TRBD2. The TCR originated in a man aged 60-69 years with acute or convalescent COVID-19. The CDR3 DNA is TGCGCCAGCAGCTTGGGATGGACTAGCGGGAGATACAATGAGCAGTTCTTC. Translating it yields CASSLGWTSGRYNEQFF. The variable domain in full, completed from reference TRBV5-1 and TRBJ2-1, reads KAGVTQTPRYLIKTRGQQVTLSCSPISGHRSVSWYQQTPGQGLQFLFEYFSETQRNKGNFPGRFSGRQFSNSRSEMNVSTLELGDSALYLCASSLGWTSGRYNEQFFGPGTRLTVL.